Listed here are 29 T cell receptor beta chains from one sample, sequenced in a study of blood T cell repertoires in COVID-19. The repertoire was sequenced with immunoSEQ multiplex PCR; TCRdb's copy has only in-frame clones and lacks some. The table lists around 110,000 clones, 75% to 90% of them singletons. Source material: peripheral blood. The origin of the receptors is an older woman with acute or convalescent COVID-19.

CDR3 DNA sequence: TGTGCCAGAGATTCGTTAGCGGGAGGCACAGATACGCAGTATTTT. It yields the protein CARDSLAGGTDTQYF. The chain has TRBV7-9 and TRBJ2-3, with 9 nucleotides matching TRBD2. The CDR3 length is 15 residues. Germline CDR1 SEHNR, CDR2 FQNEAQ (reference sequence). With 9 bases clipped from V and 1 base from J, the junction kept 8 bases outside the gene matches.

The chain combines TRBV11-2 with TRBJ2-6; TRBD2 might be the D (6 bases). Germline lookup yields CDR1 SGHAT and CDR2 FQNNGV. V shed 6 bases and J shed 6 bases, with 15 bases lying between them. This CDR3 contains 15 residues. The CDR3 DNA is TGTGCCAGCAGGACCCTCAGGGAGGCGGCCAACGTCCTGACTTTC. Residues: CASRTLREAANVLTF. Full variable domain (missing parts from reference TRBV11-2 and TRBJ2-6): EAGVAQSPRYKIIEKRQSVAFWCNPISGHATLYWYQQILGQGPKLLIQFQNNGVVDDSQLPKDRFSAERLKGVDSTLKIQPAKLEDSAVYLCASRTLREAANVLTFGAGSRLTVL.

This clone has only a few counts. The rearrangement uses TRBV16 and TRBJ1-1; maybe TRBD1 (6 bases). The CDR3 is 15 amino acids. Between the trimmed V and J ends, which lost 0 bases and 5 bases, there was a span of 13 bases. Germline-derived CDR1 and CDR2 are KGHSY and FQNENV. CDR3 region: CASSQSGGAGTEAFF. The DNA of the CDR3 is TGTGCCAGCAGCCAATCAGGGGGGGCAGGGACTGAAGCTTTCTTT.

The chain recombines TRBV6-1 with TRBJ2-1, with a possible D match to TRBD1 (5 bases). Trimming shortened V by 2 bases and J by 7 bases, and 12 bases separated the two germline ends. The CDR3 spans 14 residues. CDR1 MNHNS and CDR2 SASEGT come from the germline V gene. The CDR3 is CASSETLDKNEQFF. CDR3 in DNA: TGTGCCAGCAGTGAAACGCTGGACAAGAATGAGCAGTTCTTC.

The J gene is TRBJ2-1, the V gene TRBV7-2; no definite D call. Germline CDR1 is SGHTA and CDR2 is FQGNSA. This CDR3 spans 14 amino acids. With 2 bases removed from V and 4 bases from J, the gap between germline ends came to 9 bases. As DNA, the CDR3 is TGTGCCAGCAGCTTATATCGACAATACAATGAGCAGTTCTTC. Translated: CASSLYRQYNEQFF.

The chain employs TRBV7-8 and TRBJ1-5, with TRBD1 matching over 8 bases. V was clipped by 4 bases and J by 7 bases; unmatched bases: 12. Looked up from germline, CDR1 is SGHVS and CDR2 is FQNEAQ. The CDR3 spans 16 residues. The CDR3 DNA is TGTGCCAGCAGCTACGGACAGGGTGGGTTAACGCAGCCCCAGCATTTT. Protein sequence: CASSYGQGGLTQPQHF.

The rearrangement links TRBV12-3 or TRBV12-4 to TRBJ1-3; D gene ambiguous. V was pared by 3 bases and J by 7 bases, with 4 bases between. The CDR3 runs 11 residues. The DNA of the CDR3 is TGTGCCAGCAGTTTCGGGAACACCATATATTTT. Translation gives CASSFGNTIYF.

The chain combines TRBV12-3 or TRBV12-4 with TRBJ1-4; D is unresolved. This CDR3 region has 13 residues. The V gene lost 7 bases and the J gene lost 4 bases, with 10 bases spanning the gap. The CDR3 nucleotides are TGTGCCAGCACATCCTATGGTAATGAAAAACTGTTTTTT. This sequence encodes CASTSYGNEKLFF.

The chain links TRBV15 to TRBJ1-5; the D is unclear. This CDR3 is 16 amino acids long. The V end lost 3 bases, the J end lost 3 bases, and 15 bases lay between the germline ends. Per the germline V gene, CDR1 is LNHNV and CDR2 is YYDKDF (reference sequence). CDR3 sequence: CATSRLTPGFNQPQHF. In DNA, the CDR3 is TGTGCCACCAGCAGGTTAACCCCAGGTTTCAATCAGCCCCAGCATTTT. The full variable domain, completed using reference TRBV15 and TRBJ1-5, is DAMVIQNPRYQVTQFGKPVTLSCSQTLNHNVMYWYQQKSSQAPKLLFHYYDKDFNNEADTPDNFQSRRPNTSFCFLDIRSPGLGDTAMYLCATSRLTPGFNQPQHFGDGTRLSIL.

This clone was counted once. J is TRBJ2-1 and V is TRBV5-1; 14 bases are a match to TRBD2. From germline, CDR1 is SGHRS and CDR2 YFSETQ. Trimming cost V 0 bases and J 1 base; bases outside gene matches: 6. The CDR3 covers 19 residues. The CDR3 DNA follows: TGCGCCAGCAGCTTGGCGGGGACTAGCGGGGGCCCTTCCTACAATGAGCAGTTCTTC. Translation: CASSLAGTSGGPSYNEQFF.

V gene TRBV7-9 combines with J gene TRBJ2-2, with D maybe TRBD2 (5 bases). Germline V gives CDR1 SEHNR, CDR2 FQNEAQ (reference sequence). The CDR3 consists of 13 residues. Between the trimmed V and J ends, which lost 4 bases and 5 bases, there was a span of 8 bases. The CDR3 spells CASSSRVTGELFF. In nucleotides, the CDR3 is TGTGCCAGCAGCTCGAGGGTTACCGGGGAGCTGTTTTTT.

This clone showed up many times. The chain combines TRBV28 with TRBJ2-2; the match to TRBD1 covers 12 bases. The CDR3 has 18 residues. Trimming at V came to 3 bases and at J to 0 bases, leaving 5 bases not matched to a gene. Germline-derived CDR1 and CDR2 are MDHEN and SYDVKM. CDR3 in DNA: TGTGCCAGCAGTTTTGAAGGGACAGGGGGCCCGAACACCGGGGAGCTGTTTTTT. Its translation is CASSFEGTGGPNTGELFF.

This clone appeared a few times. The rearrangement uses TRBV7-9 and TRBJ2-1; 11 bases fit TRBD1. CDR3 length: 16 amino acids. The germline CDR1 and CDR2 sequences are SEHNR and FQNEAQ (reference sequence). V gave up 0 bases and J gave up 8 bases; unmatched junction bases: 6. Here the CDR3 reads CASSLADGTGGDEQFF. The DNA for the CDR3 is TGTGCCAGCAGCTTAGCAGATGGGACAGGGGGGGATGAGCAGTTCTTC.

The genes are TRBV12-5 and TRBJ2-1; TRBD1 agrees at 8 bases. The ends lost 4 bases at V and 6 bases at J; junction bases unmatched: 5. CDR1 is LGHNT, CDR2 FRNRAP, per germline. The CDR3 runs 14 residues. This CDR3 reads CASGSGGKANEQFF. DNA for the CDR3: TGTGCTAGTGGTTCAGGGGGCAAAGCCAATGAGCAGTTCTTC. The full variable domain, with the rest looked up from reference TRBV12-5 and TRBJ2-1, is DARVTQTPRHKVTEMGQEVTMRCQPILGHNTVFWYRQTMMQGLELLAYFRNRAPLDDSGMPKDRFSAEMPDATLATLKIQPSEPRDSAVYFCASGSGGKANEQFFGPGTRLTVL.

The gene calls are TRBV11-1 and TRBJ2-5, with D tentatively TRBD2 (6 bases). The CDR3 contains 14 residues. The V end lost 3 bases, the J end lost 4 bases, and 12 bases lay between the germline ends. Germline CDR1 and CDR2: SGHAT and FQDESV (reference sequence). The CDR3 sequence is CASSFALARETQYF. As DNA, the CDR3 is TGTGCCAGCAGCTTTGCACTAGCTCGAGAGACCCAGTACTTC.

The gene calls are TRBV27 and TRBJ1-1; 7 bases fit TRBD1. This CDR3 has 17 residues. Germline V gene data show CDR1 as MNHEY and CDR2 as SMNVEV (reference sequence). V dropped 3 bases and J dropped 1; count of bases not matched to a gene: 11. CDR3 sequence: CASSLWAGGRGNTEAFF. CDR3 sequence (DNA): TGTGCCAGCAGTTTGTGGGCAGGGGGTAGAGGGAACACTGAAGCTTTCTTT.

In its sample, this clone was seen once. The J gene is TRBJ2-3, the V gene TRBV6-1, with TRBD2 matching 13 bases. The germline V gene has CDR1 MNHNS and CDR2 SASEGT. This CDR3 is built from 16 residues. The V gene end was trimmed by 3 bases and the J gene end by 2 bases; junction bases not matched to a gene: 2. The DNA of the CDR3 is TGTGCCAGCAGTGAGACTAGCGGGGGGTCCACAGATACGCAGTATTTT. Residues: CASSETSGGSTDTQYF.

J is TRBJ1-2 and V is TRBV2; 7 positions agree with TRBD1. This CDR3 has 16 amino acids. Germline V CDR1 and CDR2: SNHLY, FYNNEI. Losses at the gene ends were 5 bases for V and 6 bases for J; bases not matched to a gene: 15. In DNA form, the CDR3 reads TGTGCCAGCAGTCTTAATAATTTGAGGGGGCGCGATGGCTACACCTTC. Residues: CASSLNNLRGRDGYTF.

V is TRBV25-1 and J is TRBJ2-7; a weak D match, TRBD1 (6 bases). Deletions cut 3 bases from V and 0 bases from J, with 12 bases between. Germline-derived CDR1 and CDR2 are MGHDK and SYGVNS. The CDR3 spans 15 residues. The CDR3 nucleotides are TGTGCCAGCAGTGATGGGCAGGGGCCCTCCTACGAGCAGTACTTC. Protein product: CASSDGQGPSYEQYF.

The CDR3 sequence: CAIRPGDYNEQFF. Written as DNA, the CDR3 is TGTGCCATCCGGCCAGGGGACTACAATGAGCAGTTCTTC. This sequence joins TRBV10-3 and TRBJ2-1; D may be TRBD1 (6 bases). Germline V gene data show CDR1 as ENHRY and CDR2 as SYGVKD. Deletions cut 8 bases from V and 3 bases from J, with 11 bases between. The CDR3 extends over 13 amino acids.

The CDR3 DNA sequence: TGTGCCTGGAGTGGCGCCCTTAGCGGAAGCCTTGGTGAGCAGTTCTTC. Translation gives CAWSGALSGSLGEQFF. The rearrangement links TRBV30 to TRBJ2-1, with D maybe TRBD2 (6 bases). The CDR3 runs to 16 residues. V was pared by 1 base and J by 9 bases, with 22 bases between. CDR1 is GTSNPN and CDR2 is SVGIG in the germline V gene (reference sequence).

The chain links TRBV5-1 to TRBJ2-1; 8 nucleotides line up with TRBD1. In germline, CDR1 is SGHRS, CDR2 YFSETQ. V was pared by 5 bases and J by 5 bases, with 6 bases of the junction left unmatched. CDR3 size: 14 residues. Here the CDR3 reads CASSSGTGNNEQFF. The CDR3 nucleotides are TGCGCCAGCAGTTCCGGGACAGGTAACAATGAGCAGTTCTTC.

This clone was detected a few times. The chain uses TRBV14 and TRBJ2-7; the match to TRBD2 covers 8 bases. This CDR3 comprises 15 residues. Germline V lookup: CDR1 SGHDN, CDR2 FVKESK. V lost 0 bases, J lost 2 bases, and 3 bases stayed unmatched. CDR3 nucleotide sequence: TGTGCCAGCAGCCAAGACGGGGGGGGAGCCTACGAGCAGTACTTC. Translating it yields CASSQDGGGAYEQYF.

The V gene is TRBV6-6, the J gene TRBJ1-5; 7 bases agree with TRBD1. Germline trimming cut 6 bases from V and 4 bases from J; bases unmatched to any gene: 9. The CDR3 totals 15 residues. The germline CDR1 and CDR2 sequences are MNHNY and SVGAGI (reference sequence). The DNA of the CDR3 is TGTGCCAGCAGGATGACAGGGTATGGGAATCAGCCCCAGCATTTT. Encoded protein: CASRMTGYGNQPQHF.

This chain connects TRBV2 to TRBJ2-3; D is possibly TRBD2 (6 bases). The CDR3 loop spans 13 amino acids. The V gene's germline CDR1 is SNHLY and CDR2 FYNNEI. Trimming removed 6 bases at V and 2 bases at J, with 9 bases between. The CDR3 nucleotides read TGTGCCAGCAGGGGGAGGATCACAGATACGCAGTATTTT. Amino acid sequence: CASRGRITDTQYF.

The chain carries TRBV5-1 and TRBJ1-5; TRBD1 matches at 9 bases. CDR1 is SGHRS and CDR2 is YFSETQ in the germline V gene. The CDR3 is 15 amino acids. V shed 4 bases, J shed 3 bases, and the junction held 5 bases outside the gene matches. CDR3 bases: TGCGCCAGCAGCCCGACAGGGGGTGACAATCAGCCCCAGCATTTT. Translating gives CASSPTGGDNQPQHF.

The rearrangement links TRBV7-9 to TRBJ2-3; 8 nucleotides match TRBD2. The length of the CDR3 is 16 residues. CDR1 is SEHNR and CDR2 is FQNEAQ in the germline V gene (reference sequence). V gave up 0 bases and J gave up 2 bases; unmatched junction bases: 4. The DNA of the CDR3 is TGTGCCAGCAGCTTAGCCAGCGGGGGCTTCACAGATACGCAGTATTTT. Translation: CASSLASGGFTDTQYF.

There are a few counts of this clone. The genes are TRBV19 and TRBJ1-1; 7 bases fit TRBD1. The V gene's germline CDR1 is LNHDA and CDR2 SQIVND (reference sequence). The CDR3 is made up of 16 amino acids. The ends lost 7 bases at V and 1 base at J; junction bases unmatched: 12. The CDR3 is CASTRRGQTWNTEAFF. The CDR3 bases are TGTGCCAGTACCCGAAGGGGGCAGACCTGGAACACTGAAGCTTTCTTT.

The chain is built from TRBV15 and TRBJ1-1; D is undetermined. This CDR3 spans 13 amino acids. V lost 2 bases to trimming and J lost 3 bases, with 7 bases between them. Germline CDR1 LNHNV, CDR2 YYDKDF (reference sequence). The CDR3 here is CATSRFGDTEAFF. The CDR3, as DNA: TGTGCCACCAGCAGATTCGGGGACACTGAAGCTTTCTTT.